The 7 T cell receptor beta chains reported below all come from one sample, sequenced in a study of post-analysis software for immune sequencing data. Findings and limits, study-wide: In patients, five or six TRBV segments were more frequent than in controls, with TRBV5-6, TRBV5-1 and TRBV20-1 among them.

Unique molecular identifiers tagged the TCR beta cDNA libraries. One entry per CDR3 protein results from TCRdb running MiXCR on the PCR reads. The data hold about 200,000 distinct CDR3 sequences, with 29% observed a single time. Which antigens these TCRs recognize remains unknown. Sequenced input: blood. All receptors come from a girl aged 2-17 years with multiple sclerosis.

The V and J genes are TRBV4-1 and TRBJ2-1; tentatively, D is TRBD1 or TRBD2 (6 bases each). The germline V gene encodes CDR1 MGHRA and CDR2 YSYEKL. Trimming pared 3 bases from V and 11 bases from J, leaving 17 bases between. The CDR3 covers 14 residues. The CDR3 reads CASSHPGAPNKQFF. As DNA, the CDR3 is TGCGCCAGCAGCCACCCGGGGGCTCCGAATAAGCAGTTCTTC.

This chain links TRBV5-1 with TRBJ1-2, with 10 nucleotides matching TRBD1. Trimming took 0 bases from V and 5 from J; bases not matched to a gene: 4. The CDR3 totals 15 residues. CDR1 is SGHRS and CDR2 is YFSETQ in the germline V gene. This chain's CDR3 is CASSLEGQGRYGYTF. DNA for the CDR3: TGCGCCAGCAGCTTGGAGGGACAGGGGCGGTATGGCTACACCTTC.

The rearrangement joins TRBV7-3 to TRBJ1-6, with D hard to call. Germline lookup yields CDR1 SGHTA and CDR2 FQGTGA. The CDR3 totals 10 residues. The V and J ends lost 4 bases and 15 bases respectively, with 7 bases between them. The CDR3 spells CASSSKGLHF. The CDR3 DNA is TGTGCCAGCAGCTCAAAAGGCCTCCACTTT.

In this sample, this clonotype turned up a few times. In DNA form, the CDR3 reads TGTGCCAGCAGCATGGGGGCGGCTAAAGAGATTTGGACGAACACCGGGGAGCTGTTTTTT. Protein product: CASSMGAAKEIWTNTGELFF. This chain connects TRBV5-4 to TRBJ2-2; a weak D match, TRBD1 (6 bases). V lost 4 bases and J 0 bases, leaving 25 bases between the germline ends. Germline CDR1 SGHNT, CDR2 YYREEE (reference sequence). This CDR3 is 20 amino acids long.

The genes are TRBV12-3 or TRBV12-4 and TRBJ1-1; the match to TRBD1 covers 11 bases. The CDR3 extends over 15 amino acids. V lost 3 bases, J lost 4 bases, and 4 bases stayed unmatched. The CDR3 loop is CASSFSGTGGTEAFF. CDR3 coding DNA: TGTGCCAGCAGTTTTTCCGGGACAGGGGGCACTGAAGCTTTCTTT.

This clonotype came up a few times. Written as DNA, the CDR3 is TGTGCCAGCAGCCCCCGCTGGGGGGAGCAGTACTTC. It yields the protein CASSPRWGEQYF. This chain links TRBV7-2 with TRBJ2-7, with D perhaps given as TRBD1 or TRBD2 (5 bases each). Trimming took 5 bases from V and 7 from J, leaving 12 bases between them. This CDR3 region has 12 residues. Germline V gives CDR1 SGHTA, CDR2 FQGNSA. The variable domain in full, with the rest retrieved from reference TRBV7-2 and TRBJ2-7, is GAGVSQSPSNKVTEKGKDVELRCDPISGHTALYWYRQSLGQGLEFLIYFQGNSAPDKSGLPSDRFSAERTGGSVSTLTIQRTQQEDSAVYLCASSPRWGEQYFGPGTRLTVT.

This chain joins TRBV6-2 or TRBV6-3 and TRBJ1-1; D remains ambiguous. CDR1 is MNHEY, CDR2 SVGEGT, per germline. The ends were cut back, 6 bases at V and 6 bases at J, with 14 bases in the middle. The CDR3 runs to 13 residues. The CDR3 region has the DNA TGTGCCAGCAGGCCCGGGAAGAGGGCTGAAGCTTTCTTT. This encodes CASRPGKRAEAFF.